This entry lists 21 T cell receptor beta chains sequenced from one sample in a study of T cell repertoires in cytomegalovirus infection. Each CDR3 protein gets one entry after TCRdb re-called the reads with MiXCR. The sample yields some 300,000 distinct CDR3 sequences, roughly an eighth seen once. The sample was PBMCs. The receptor set was obtained from a human donor in good health (CMV status not recorded). Some clones in this sample may be carry-over from other donors' samples.

The rearrangement uses TRBV12-3 or TRBV12-4 and TRBJ2-1; D perhaps matches TRBD1 (6 bases). This CDR3 has 16 amino acids. Trimming shortened V by 3 bases and J by 2 bases, and 14 bases separated the two germline ends. The CDR3 DNA reads as TGTGCCAGCAGTTTGTGGGGGCCTGGGGCCTACAATGAGCAGTTCTTC. It encodes CASSLWGPGAYNEQFF.

This clonotype was picked up many times. This chain uses TRBV7-8 with TRBJ1-1; 10 bases are a match to TRBD1. This CDR3 contains 13 residues. The V and J ends lost 2 bases and 9 bases, in that order; junction bases with no gene match: 3. Germline loops: CDR1 SGHVS, CDR2 FQNEAQ. CDR3 loop: CASSLLGQGKAFF. CDR3 bases: TGTGCCAGCAGCTTATTGGGACAGGGGAAAGCTTTCTTT.

This clonotype was detected only a few times. This chain links TRBV19 with TRBJ1-1; 7 bases agree with TRBD1. The junction had 4 bases not matched to a gene; V was cut back by 1 base and J by 5 bases. Looked up from germline, CDR1 is LNHDA and CDR2 is SQIVND (reference sequence). This CDR3 has 14 residues. CDR3 in amino acids: CASSIARGGTEAFF. For the CDR3, the DNA is TGTGCCAGTAGTATAGCCAGGGGGGGTACTGAAGCTTTCTTT.

V and J are TRBV12-5 and TRBJ1-5, with D possibly TRBD1 on 5 matching bases. Trimming took off 2 bases at V and 7 bases at J, with 12 bases between the two ends. The CDR3 loop spans 14 amino acids. Germline assignment: CDR1 LGHNT and CDR2 FRNRAP. CDR3 loop: CASGLQDWGQPQHF. CDR3 in DNA: TGTGCTAGTGGTTTGCAAGACTGGGGCCAGCCCCAGCATTTT.

V and J are TRBV28 and TRBJ2-5, with 8 positions matching TRBD1. CDR3 length: 12 residues. CDR1 and CDR2 (germline): MDHEN, SYDVKM. The V gene end was trimmed by 6 bases and the J gene end by 4 bases; junction bases not matched to a gene: 1. This CDR3 reads CASRDRGETQYF. The CDR3 DNA reads TGTGCCAGCAGAGACAGGGGAGAGACCCAGTACTTC.

This clonotype was found many times. V and J are TRBV20-1 and TRBJ2-3; 8 bases align to TRBD1. The germline V gene encodes CDR1 DFQATT and CDR2 SNEGSKA (reference sequence). V dropped 5 bases and J dropped 3; count of bases not matched to a gene: 7. The CDR3 loop spans 14 amino acids. DNA for the CDR3: TGCAGTGCTCCAGGGGGCATAATGACAGATACGCAGTATTTT. Residues: CSAPGGIMTDTQYF.

A few counts support this clonotype. The chain links TRBV11-2 to TRBJ1-4; D is uncertain. Germline V CDR1 and CDR2: SGHAT, FQNNGV. The CDR3 loop spans 13 amino acids. V was trimmed by 4 bases and J by 5 bases, leaving 8 bases between them. DNA for the CDR3: TGTGCCAGCAGCTATTCACCGAATGAAAAACTGTTTTTT. This encodes CASSYSPNEKLFF. The complete variable domain, with remaining parts taken from reference TRBV11-2 and TRBJ1-4, reads EAGVAQSPRYKIIEKRQSVAFWCNPISGHATLYWYQQILGQGPKLLIQFQNNGVVDDSQLPKDRFSAERLKGVDSTLKIQPAKLEDSAVYLCASSYSPNEKLFFGSGTQLSVL.

The V gene is TRBV3-1, the J gene TRBJ1-3; the match to TRBD1 covers 8 bases. V lost 4 bases and J lost 4; bases outside the gene matches: 12. Germline V CDR1 and CDR2: LGHDT, YNNKEL (reference sequence). This CDR3 is 17 amino acids long. The DNA of the CDR3 is TGTGCCAGCAGCCCAAGAGGACAGGGCCGATTCGGAAACACCATATATTTT. Translated, it gives CASSPRGQGRFGNTIYF.

Ten or more counts support this clonotype. The rearrangement joins TRBV7-2 to TRBJ2-1; TRBD1 aligns across 8 bases. This CDR3 has 15 amino acids. The germline gives CDR1 SGHTA, CDR2 FQGNSA. The V and J ends lost 3 bases and 4 bases, in that order; junction bases with no gene match: 5. CDR3 sequence (DNA): TGTGCCAGCAGCTTCACAGGGGGTCTTTACAATGAGCAGTTCTTC. Its protein is CASSFTGGLYNEQFF.

This clonotype was observed many times. CDR3 DNA: TGTGCCAGCAGCTTAGGGACTAGCGGGCGTTCGACGCAGTATTTT. This translates into CASSLGTSGRSTQYF. V usage is TRBV7-2 and J usage is TRBJ2-3; 11 positions agree with TRBD2. In germline, CDR1 is SGHTA, CDR2 FQGNSA. The CDR3 contains 15 residues. J was trimmed by 9 bases and V by 1 base; bases with no gene match: 6.

The sample holds one count of this clonotype. The genes are TRBV29-1 and TRBJ1-2; possibly TRBD1 for D (5 bases). Between the trimmed V and J ends, which lost 7 bases and 4 bases, there was a span of 10 bases. This CDR3 comprises 11 residues. Germline V gives CDR1 SQVTM, CDR2 ANQGSEA. The CDR3 DNA sequence: TGCAGCGCAAGACAGTCCTATGGCTACACCTTC. Translated, it gives CSARQSYGYTF.

This clonotype was found many times. This chain links TRBV28 with TRBJ1-2; a possible D gene is TRBD1 (5 bases). The CDR3 is 17 residues long. Germline loops: CDR1 MDHEN, CDR2 SYDVKM. V lost 7 bases, J lost 1 base, and 22 bases lay in between. CDR3 loop: CASKTNPKQVYNYGYTF. CDR3 DNA: TGTGCCAGCAAAACCAACCCCAAACAGGTTTATAACTATGGCTACACCTTC.

Many counts were recorded for this clonotype. The chain has TRBV28 and TRBJ2-5; 11 bases fit TRBD2. CDR1 and CDR2 (germline): MDHEN, SYDVKM. Germline trimming cut 6 bases from V and 5 bases from J; bases unmatched to any gene: 11. The CDR3 extends over 16 amino acids. The CDR3: CASRANSGRAVETQYF. In DNA form, the CDR3 reads TGTGCCAGCAGGGCCAATAGCGGGAGGGCCGTTGAGACCCAGTACTTC.

Turning to this clonotype: The final CDR3 position lacks the conserved phenylalanine or tryptophan, pointing to a likely read error. The V call is TRBV12-5, the J call TRBJ2-6; D unresolved. V lost 0 bases to trimming and J lost 0 bases, with 9 bases between them. Germline CDR1 and CDR2: LGHNT and FRNRAP. The CDR3 runs 17 residues. The CDR3: CASGLVPIGSGANVLTL. The CDR3 DNA reads TGTGCTAGTGGTTTGGTACCAATTGGCTCTGGGGCCAACGTCCTGACTCTC.

This clonotype was recorded a few times. The V call is TRBV29-1, the J call TRBJ2-3, with D perhaps assigned TRBD1 or TRBD2 (5 bases each). Germline values: CDR1 SQVTM, CDR2 ANQGSEA. The CDR3 runs 16 residues. V was trimmed by 5 bases and J by 2 bases, leaving 20 bases between them. CDR3 amino acids: CSVYGGNLEITDTQYF. DNA for the CDR3: TGCAGCGTTTATGGGGGAAACCTTGAAATCACAGATACGCAGTATTTT.

The rearrangement links TRBV15 to TRBJ2-5; tentatively, D is TRBD2 (6 bases). The CDR3 spans 15 residues. Germline V CDR1 and CDR2: LNHNV, YYDKDF (reference sequence). Trimming took 4 bases from V and 5 from J, leaving 17 bases between them. The chain's CDR3 is CATSTAGRGTETQYF. The CDR3 nucleotides are TGTGCCACCAGCACCGCGGGGAGAGGGACTGAGACCCAGTACTTC.

The sample holds many counts of this clonotype. The J gene is TRBJ1-1, the V gene TRBV25-1; D ambiguous. CDR3 length equals 14 residues. Trimming removed 3 bases from V and 5 bases from J, with 13 bases in between. Looked up from germline, CDR1 is MGHDK and CDR2 is SYGVNS. The CDR3, as DNA: TGTGCCAGCAGTGACCCCTTGTCCGGGACTGAAGCTTTCTTT. It codes for CASSDPLSGTEAFF.

The rearrangement links TRBV3-1 to TRBJ2-1; unclear D gene. The length of the CDR3 is 14 residues. Germline CDR1 reads LGHDT; CDR2 reads YNNKEL (reference sequence). The germline V and J ends were trimmed by 1 base and 8 bases, with 12 bases remaining between them. Here the CDR3 DNA reads TGTGCCAGCAGCCAAGGTCCCCCGCCCTATGAGCAGTTCTTC. Translation: CASSQGPPPYEQFF.

The genes are TRBV6-1 and TRBJ2-3, with no clear D. V dropped 2 bases and J dropped 8 bases, with 11 bases sitting between them. CDR3 length: 13 residues. Germline assignment: CDR1 MNHNS and CDR2 SASEGT. In DNA form, the CDR3 reads TGTGCCAGCAGTGAACCCCTGGCTGGTACGCAGTATTTT. Amino acid sequence: CASSEPLAGTQYF.

This clonotype was detected only a few times. V gene TRBV27 combines with J gene TRBJ2-6; D unclear. Germline assignment: CDR1 MNHEY and CDR2 SMNVEV (reference sequence). Trimming shortened V by 6 bases and J by 0 bases, and 9 bases separated the two germline ends. The length of the CDR3 is 15 residues. CDR3 residues: CASRRILSGANVLTF. CDR3 sequence (DNA): TGTGCCAGCAGGAGGATACTCTCTGGGGCCAACGTCCTGACTTTC.

This clonotype was seen only a few times. This chain uses TRBV5-8 with TRBJ2-7; TRBD2 matches at 15 bases. The CDR3 has 17 residues. After removal of 0 bases from V and 1 base from J, the junction contained 2 bases not matched to a gene. Germline values: CDR1 SGHTS, CDR2 YDEGEE. CDR3 DNA sequence: TGTGCCAGCAGCTTGGCGGGACTAGCGGGGGGATCCTACGAGCAGTACTTC. It encodes CASSLAGLAGGSYEQYF.